This TCR beta chain was observed in a study of STAT5B mutations in CD4+ large granular lymphocyte leukemia. Per germline, CDR1 SGHTA and CDR2 FQGNSA. This CDR3 has 14 amino acids. Study-wide results and caveats: Patient CD4-sorted repertoires stayed more clonal than healthy ones after leukemic-clone removal.

About this clone: Its antigen is not identified. The junction differs from germline at one of its ends, possibly a read error. The sample holds other DNA sequences that translate to the same CDR3.

Sequenced by immunoSEQ multiplex PCR; TCRdb stores in-frame clones only, minus some. Found here are about 33,000 clones, roughly 74% of them singletons; the top ten hold 0.29%. The rearrangement joins TRBV7-2 to TRBJ1-4; D is perhaps TRBD1 (5 bases). The source of this sequence is a human donor in good health. The sample consisted of CD4+ T cells from blood buffy coats. In DNA, the CDR3 is TGTGCTAGCAGCCCCGTCAGGGCCAATGAAAAACTGTTTTTT. Amino acids: CASSPVRANEKLFF.